Listed below are T cell receptor beta chains from one sample, sequenced in a study of T cell repertoires in cytomegalovirus infection. In TCRdb, the reads were re-called with MiXCR into one record per CDR3 protein. The sample shows hundreds of thousands of distinct CDR3 sequences, 24% of them seen only once. Material for sequencing was CD8+ T cells from PBMCs. These receptor sequences come from a human donor in good health (CMV status not recorded). Some clones in this sample may be carry-over from other donors' samples. Each CDR3 is given with its conserved first and last residue. A D gene is named only where the DNA matches it firmly. Clone sizes are given selectively: once, few, many, or a class where the clone is expanded.

j_call	v_call	clone_size	d_call	cdr3_nt	cdr3_aa
TRBJ2-1	TRBV5-1	once	-	TGCGCCAGCAGCTTGGTAGTGTCGGGCAGTCGGGATGAGCAGTTCTTC	CASSLVVSGSRDEQFF
TRBJ2-7	TRBV7-6	many	-	TGTGCCAGCAGCCCCAAGGGGATACCCTACGAGCAGTACTTC	CASSPKGIPYEQYF
TRBJ2-7	TRBV15	-	-	TGTGCCACCAGCAGGACAGGCCCAGGGGCCGAGCAGTACTTC	CATSRTGPGAEQYF
TRBJ2-3	TRBV6-5	few	-	TGTGCCAGCAGGGAGAGGGTGTCGGGCACAGATACGCAGTATTTT	CASRERVSGTDTQYF
TRBJ1-1	TRBV6-6	few	TRBD1	TGTGCCAGCAGTTACTTGGGACAGGGGGATGGGGGCACTGAAGCTTTCTTT	CASSYLGQGDGGTEAFF
TRBJ2-7	TRBV10-1	few	-	TGCGCCAGCAGTGAGGAAACTAGGGGATACGAGCAGTACTTC	CASSEETRGYEQYF
TRBJ1-5	TRBV28	-	-	TGTGCCAGCAGTTTCTCGGGACCCAGCAATCAGCCCCAGCATTTT	CASSFSGPSNQPQHF
TRBJ1-3	TRBV14	once	TRBD1	TGTGCCAGCAGCCAAGTTACAATTCCGGGACAGTCGAGCTCTGGAAACACCATATATTTT	CASSQVTIPGQSSSGNTIYF
TRBJ2-1	TRBV20-1	-	TRBD2	TGCAGTGCTAGCCTAGCGGGGGTAGAGCAGTTCTTC	CSASLAGVEQFF
TRBJ2-1	TRBV28	-	TRBD1	TGTGCCAGCAGTTTAGGGCCGGGACAGGGGACTGAGCAGTTCTTC	CASSLGPGQGTEQFF
TRBJ2-7	TRBV7-2	many	-	TGTGCCAGCAGCTTAGCGGGGGGAGCTGGCTACGAGCAGTACTTC	CASSLAGGAGYEQYF
TRBJ1-3	TRBV20-1	-	TRBD1	TGCAGTGCTAGAGAAACAGGGGGCGTTTTTGGAAACACCATATATTTT	CSARETGGVFGNTIYF
TRBJ2-1	TRBV7-2	many	TRBD2	TGTGCCAGCAGCTTAGCTGGCCTAGCGGGGCTCAATGAGCAGTTCTTC	CASSLAGLAGLNEQFF
TRBJ2-7	TRBV2	-	TRBD2	TGTGCCAGCAGCGGGGGGGCGGCGACAGCTTCCTACGAGCAGTACTTC	CASSGGAATASYEQYF
TRBJ2-1	TRBV12-3/TRBV12-4	-	TRBD1	TGTGCCAGCAGACCGGACAGGGAAGCCTACAATGAGCAGTTCTTC	CASRPDREAYNEQFF
TRBJ1-2	TRBV14	-	-	TGTGCCAGCAGCCAAGATAGGCCCTATGGCTACACCTTC	CASSQDRPYGYTF
TRBJ2-2	TRBV6-1	-	-	TGTGCCAGCACCGATAGCATCCCCGACACCGGGGAGCTGTTTTTT	CASTDSIPDTGELFF
TRBJ1-2	TRBV29-1	few	-	TGCAGCGTTGCTCGAAGAAGCTATGGCTACACCTTC	CSVARRSYGYTF
TRBJ2-3	TRBV20-1	few	-	TGCAGTGCTAGAGATATGGTGGCAGATACGCAGTATTTT	CSARDMVADTQYF
TRBJ1-2	TRBV2	few	-	TGTGCCAGCAGTGATGGGGGTGATAATGGCTACACCTTC	CASSDGGDNGYTF
TRBJ1-2	TRBV5-6	-	TRBD1	TGTGCCAGCAGCTCTCCCGGACAGGGAAGTGGCTACACCTTC	CASSSPGQGSGYTF
TRBJ2-1	TRBV6-5	many	TRBD1	TGTGCCAGCAGTTACTCGACACAGGGGATTAACCTCAAGCAGTTCTTC	CASSYSTQGINLKQFF
TRBJ1-1	TRBV19	-	-	TGTGCCAGTAGTTCGGGACGGAGGGGGTCGACTGAAGCTTTCTTT	CASSSGRRGSTEAFF
TRBJ2-3	TRBV28	many	-	TGTGCCAGCAGCCCCGACCGGGTCACAGATACGCAGTATTTT	CASSPDRVTDTQYF
TRBJ2-7	TRBV20-1	-	TRBD2	TGCAGTGCTATTGGACTAGCGGACTCCTACGAGCAGTACTTC	CSAIGLADSYEQYF
TRBJ2-1	TRBV7-6	many	-	TGTGCCAGCAGCTCAGACGCGACTTGGGCCCTGACCTACAATGAGCAGTTCTTC	CASSSDATWALTYNEQFF
TRBJ1-1	TRBV7-8	many	-	TGTGCCAGCAGCCTGGGCCGGGGGAACACTGAAGCTTTCTTT	CASSLGRGNTEAFF
TRBJ2-1	TRBV28	few	-	TGTGCCAGCAGTCTCGCCCGACAGAGCTCCTACAATGAGCAGTTCTTC	CASSLARQSSYNEQFF
TRBJ2-5	TRBV7-9	few	-	TGTGCCAGCAGCTCCCCGCGACAGGAGCCGGGGGGGACCCAGTACTTC	CASSSPRQEPGGTQYF
TRBJ2-1	TRBV5-3	-	TRBD2	TGTGCCAGCAGCTTGGCCGTAGCGGGGGGGCTTGATGAGCAGTTCTTC	CASSLAVAGGLDEQFF
TRBJ2-2	TRBV7-8	many	-	TGTGCCAGCAGCCCGACCGGCCTAAACTCAGGCACCGGGGAGCTGTTTTTT	CASSPTGLNSGTGELFF